A selection of T cell receptor beta chains follows, all from one sample in a study of shared clonotypes between healthy human individuals. The table came from immunoSEQ multiplex PCR; TCRdb's copy has only in-frame clones and leaves some out. Here the sample spans 2 million to 2.5 million clones, approximately 94% being singletons. The sequenced sample consisted of naive CD8+ T cells from PBMCs. The receptors were sampled from a man aged 18 to 35 in good health. Some clones in this sample may be carry-over from other donors' samples. Each CDR3 is given without its conserved first and last residue. The D gene is left open where the match is weak.

ASSGGGRNEQY | TRBJ2-7 | - | TRBV9
ASSQDFGGNYEQY | TRBJ2-7 | - | TRBV4-1
AISDGGDGFYEQY | TRBJ2-7 | - | TRBV10-3
ASSSTAGAILYT | TRBJ1-2 | - | TRBV5-4
ASSLPSGPSYEQY | TRBJ2-7 | - | TRBV5-4
ASSWRLGQEQY | TRBJ2-7 | - | TRBV27
ASSTTRLAGLPLAYNEQF | TRBJ2-1 | TRBD2 | TRBV28
ASSKNPSSYNEQF | TRBJ2-1 | - | TRBV7-9
ASSYSNRGGGTQY | TRBJ2-5 | - | TRBV6-5
ASSQESPERVGVYEQY | TRBJ2-7 | - | TRBV4-1
ASSHYRFTDTQY | TRBJ2-3 | - | TRBV6-6
ASSLAGGASYNEQF | TRBJ2-1 | TRBD1 | TRBV27
ASSLVLSGDRFDVETQY | TRBJ2-5 | TRBD1 | TRBV7-9
ASSPLLGEKLF | TRBJ1-4 | - | TRBV27
ASSVAGTQETQY | TRBJ2-5 | - | TRBV9
ASSLGLAGDYEQY | TRBJ2-7 | TRBD2 | TRBV13
ASSLSTSGTYEQY | TRBJ2-7 | TRBD2 | TRBV27
ASSPDRVQYEQY | TRBJ2-7 | TRBD1 | TRBV13
ASSPIRESTDTQY | TRBJ2-3 | - | TRBV7-3
ASSQGIYSNQPQH | TRBJ1-5 | - | TRBV4-1
ASSLLGPRVETQY | TRBJ2-5 | - | TRBV7-9
ASSVTELQGSGNTIY | TRBJ1-3 | - | TRBV9
ASSLGSSGNTIY | TRBJ1-3 | - | TRBV7-6
ASSLAGAGGPQDTQY | TRBJ2-3 | TRBD1 | TRBV5-1
ASSPGGHQPQH | TRBJ1-5 | - | TRBV6-6
AAAGETGELF | TRBJ2-2 | TRBD2 | TRBV6-1
ASRRDNPNQPQH | TRBJ1-5 | - | TRBV28
ASSHKGPNEKLF | TRBJ1-4 | - | TRBV7-9
ASSPGTGGAGGTEAF | TRBJ1-1 | TRBD1 | TRBV7-2
ASTPTGYNEQF | TRBJ2-1 | TRBD1 | TRBV27
ASWISGAQLYNEQF | TRBJ2-1 | TRBD2 | TRBV27
ASSRKDSYGNTIY | TRBJ1-3 | - | TRBV4-3
SGYRGTEAF | TRBJ1-1 | TRBD1 | TRBV29-1
ASSLDPQGARGYT | TRBJ1-2 | TRBD1 | TRBV11-2
ASSLLRTGLETQY | TRBJ2-5 | - | TRBV7-8
ASARTLAGRTDTQY | TRBJ2-3 | TRBD2 | TRBV13
SVVGQGIYEQY | TRBJ2-7 | - | TRBV29-1
ASSQGGRYEQY | TRBJ2-7 | - | TRBV4-1
ASEEGDREKLF | TRBJ1-4 | - | TRBV28
ASSDSWRGSIHEQF | TRBJ2-1 | TRBD2 | TRBV6-4
ASSVRGNNEQF | TRBJ2-1 | - | TRBV6-5
ASSQLTGNYNEQF | TRBJ2-1 | - | TRBV4-3
ATSRDYDTNTEAF | TRBJ1-1 | - | TRBV15
ASSEGREIFYEQY | TRBJ2-7 | - | TRBV4-3
ASSEGGLSAYGYT | TRBJ1-2 | - | TRBV10-2
ASSFGAGGPYNEQF | TRBJ2-1 | TRBD2 | TRBV11-2
ASSVVPGQGTNTGELF | TRBJ2-2 | TRBD1 | TRBV9
ASSSYRTQETQY | TRBJ2-5 | - | TRBV11-2
ATPFGQGPYEQY | TRBJ2-7 | - | TRBV28
ATSRAGGEDTQY | TRBJ2-3 | TRBD1 | TRBV15